Each of the 6 T cell receptor beta chains below was sequenced from the same sample in a study of Tregs in tolerant kidney transplant recipients (dated by TCRdb to the late 2010s). The library came from the immunoSEQ multiplex PCR assay. Entries here come from immuneACCESS through TCRdb and include only in-frame sequences with V and J called. Some clones fail to appear in such tables; in the studies checked, an unresolved V gene covers under half of the shortfall, and the cause of the remainder is unknown. Within this sample are roughly 69,000 clones, with roughly nine tenths of them counted one time only. The ten largest account for roughly 0.4% of the sample. What the time point label conveys for this sample: blood sample drawn before combined kidney and bone marrow transplant. This specimen consisted of CD4+ T cells from blood, obtained before the transplant. The receptors here all came from a human donor who received a combined kidney and bone marrow transplant.

This clone showed up just once. The V gene is TRBV10-3, the J gene TRBJ1-5, with D tentatively TRBD1 (5 bases). Trimming stripped 0 bases from V and 4 bases from J, with 13 bases between. CDR1 ENHRY and CDR2 SYGVKD come from the germline V gene. The CDR3 runs 16 residues. The CDR3 nucleotides read TGTGCCATCAGTGAGTCGACTCCGGGGGGGAATCAGCCCCAGCATTTT. It is translated as CAISESTPGGNQPQHF.

The rearrangement uses TRBV7-2 and TRBJ2-1; 7 positions match TRBD2. V was clipped by 5 bases and J by 4 bases; unmatched bases: 5. The CDR3 has 14 amino acids. In germline, CDR1 is SGHTA, CDR2 FQGNSA. The CDR3 here is CASSPGLKYNEQFF. In nucleotides, the CDR3 is TGTGCCAGCAGCCCGGGACTAAAGTACAATGAGCAGTTCTTC.

The chain uses TRBV5-1 and TRBJ2-3, with TRBD1 matching 10 bases. With V trimmed by 5 bases and J by 6 bases, 6 bases remained unmatched. This CDR3 comprises 14 residues. The germline V gene encodes CDR1 SGHRS and CDR2 YFSETQ. The CDR3 DNA is TGCGCCAGCAGGCCGACAGGGGGCCAGGATACGCAGTATTTT. This encodes CASRPTGGQDTQYF. Full variable domain (outside the CDR3, taken from reference TRBV5-1 and TRBJ2-3): KAGVTQTPRYLIKTRGQQVTLSCSPISGHRSVSWYQQTPGQGLQFLFEYFSETQRNKGNFPGRFSGRQFSNSRSEMNVSTLELGDSALYLCASRPTGGQDTQYFGPGTRLTVL.

The V gene is TRBV28, the J gene TRBJ2-7; 8 bases line up with TRBD2. CDR3 length equals 13 residues. Trimming cost V 5 bases and J 2 bases; bases outside gene matches: 2. Germline lookup yields CDR1 MDHEN and CDR2 SYDVKM. For the CDR3, the DNA is TGTGCCAGCAGTGGAGCGGGAGCCTACGAGCAGTACTTC. Translated: CASSGAGAYEQYF.

The chain employs TRBV4-1 and TRBJ1-1, with 9 bases fitting TRBD1. J was trimmed by 1 base and V by 4 bases; bases with no gene match: 4. The CDR3 extends over 15 amino acids. Germline CDR1 reads MGHRA; CDR2 reads YSYEKL. The CDR3 spells CASSRTGAGNTEAFF. The CDR3 DNA reads as TGCGCCAGCAGCCGGACAGGGGCCGGGAACACTGAAGCTTTCTTT.

This chain connects TRBV18 to TRBJ2-3; 9 bases match TRBD2. J lost 5 bases, V lost 2 bases, and 5 bases had no gene match. The CDR3 spans 15 residues. Per the germline V gene, CDR1 is KGHSH and CDR2 is LQKENI. CDR3 coding DNA: TGTGCCAGCTCACCAGCGGGAGGGCCTCGAGATACGCAGTATTTT. Protein sequence: CASSPAGGPRDTQYF.